This T cell receptor beta chain was captured by sequencing in a study of CD8+ T cells in alopecia areata. Trimming removed 5 bases from V and 4 bases from J, with 15 bases in between. The germline gives CDR1 MDHEN, CDR2 SYDVKM. The CDR3 is 14 residues long. This sample's treatment: oral pan-JAK inhibitor, 5-10 mg twice daily. RNA extraction was followed by reverse transcription into cDNA, which acted as the sequencing template. Using immunoSEQ multiplex PCR, the repertoire was profiled, and TCRdb retains in-frame clones only, with some absent. The sample consists of about 210,000 clones, about 40% of them appearing once.

The chain employs TRBV28 and TRBJ2-7, with D possibly TRBD1 on 6 matching bases. This specimen was CD4+ T cells sorted from blood, taken at approximately week 36, from a patient treated with tofacitinib. This TCR was sampled from a human donor with alopecia areata. The CDR3 is CASSPRGGFYEQYF. In DNA, the CDR3 is TGTGCCAGCAGTCCGAGAGGGGGATTTTACGAGCAGTACTTC.